This entry is about one TCR beta chain. Its antigen is undetermined. Profiled with immunoSEQ multiplex PCR; TCRdb holds only in-frame clones, not every one. The data contain 80,000 to 100,000 clones, more than 65% of them singletons. The sample is drawn from a study of PD-1 blockade in mismatch repair-deficient tumors. Looking at the study overall: Patients had around 11 mismatch repair-deficient cancer types, all previously treated and progressing.

Study-wide results and caveats: After pembrolizumab, tumor-resident clones rose rapidly, then generally contracted before radiologic responses.

Three pembrolizumab responders had their TCRs sequenced. The receptor's source is an adult with mismatch repair-deficient cancer. The input for sequencing was peripheral blood, taken 12 weeks after starting pembrolizumab.

The CDR3 nucleotides are TGTGCCAGCATAGAAGGGGCCCAAGCTTTCTTT. It encodes CASIEGAQAFF. V and J are TRBV6-1 and TRBJ1-1; TRBD1 is a possible D gene (5 bases). CDR3 size: 11 residues. Germline values: CDR1 MNHNS, CDR2 SASEGT. V was pared by 7 bases and J by 9 bases, with 12 bases between.